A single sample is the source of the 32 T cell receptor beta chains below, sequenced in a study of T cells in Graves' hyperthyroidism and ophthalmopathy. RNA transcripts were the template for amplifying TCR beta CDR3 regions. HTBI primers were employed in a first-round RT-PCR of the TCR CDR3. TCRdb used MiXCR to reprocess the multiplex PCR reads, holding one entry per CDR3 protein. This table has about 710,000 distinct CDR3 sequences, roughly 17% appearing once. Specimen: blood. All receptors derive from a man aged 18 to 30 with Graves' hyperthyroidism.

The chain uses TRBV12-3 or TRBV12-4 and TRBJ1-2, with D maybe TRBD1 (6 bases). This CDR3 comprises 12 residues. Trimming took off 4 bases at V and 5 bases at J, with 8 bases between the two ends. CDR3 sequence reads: CASSWGAYGYTF. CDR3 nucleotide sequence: TGTGCCAGCAGTTGGGGGGCTTATGGCTACACCTTC.

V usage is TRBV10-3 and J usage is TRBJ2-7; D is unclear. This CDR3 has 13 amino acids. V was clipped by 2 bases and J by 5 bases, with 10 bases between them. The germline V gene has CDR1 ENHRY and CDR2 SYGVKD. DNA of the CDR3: TGTGCCATCAGTGAGGGTTTCCTCGACGAGCAGTACTTC. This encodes CAISEGFLDEQYF.

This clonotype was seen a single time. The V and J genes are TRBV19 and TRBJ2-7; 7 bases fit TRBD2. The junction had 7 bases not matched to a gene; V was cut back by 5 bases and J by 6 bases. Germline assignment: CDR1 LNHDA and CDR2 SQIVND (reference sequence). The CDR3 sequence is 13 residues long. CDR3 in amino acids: CASSSELATEQYF. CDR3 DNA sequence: TGTGCCAGTAGTTCCGAACTAGCGACCGAGCAGTACTTC.

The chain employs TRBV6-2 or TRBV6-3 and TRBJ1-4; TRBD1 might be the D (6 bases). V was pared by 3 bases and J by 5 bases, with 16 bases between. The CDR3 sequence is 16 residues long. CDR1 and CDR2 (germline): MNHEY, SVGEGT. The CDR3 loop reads CASSYIQGRRNEKLFF. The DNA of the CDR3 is TGTGCCAGCAGTTATATACAGGGAAGAAGAAATGAAAAACTGTTTTTT.

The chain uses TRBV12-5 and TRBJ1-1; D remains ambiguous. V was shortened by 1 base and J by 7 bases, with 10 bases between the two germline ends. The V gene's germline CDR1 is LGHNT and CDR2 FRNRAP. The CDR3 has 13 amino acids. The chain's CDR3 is CASGLAGAGEAFF. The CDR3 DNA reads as TGTGCTAGTGGTTTGGCAGGCGCCGGTGAAGCTTTCTTT.

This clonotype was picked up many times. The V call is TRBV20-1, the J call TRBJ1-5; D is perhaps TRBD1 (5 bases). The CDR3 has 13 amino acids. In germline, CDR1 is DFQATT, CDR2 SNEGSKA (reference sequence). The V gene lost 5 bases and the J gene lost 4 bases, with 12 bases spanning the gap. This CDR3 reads CSAGRDPNQPQHF. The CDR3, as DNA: TGCAGTGCTGGGCGGGACCCTAATCAGCCCCAGCATTTT.

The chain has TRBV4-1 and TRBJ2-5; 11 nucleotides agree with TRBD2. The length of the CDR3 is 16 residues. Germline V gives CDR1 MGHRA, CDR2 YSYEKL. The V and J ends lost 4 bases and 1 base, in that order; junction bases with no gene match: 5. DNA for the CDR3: TGCGCCAGCAGCCGCGGGACTAGCGGACTCCAAGAGACCCAGTACTTC. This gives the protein CASSRGTSGLQETQYF.

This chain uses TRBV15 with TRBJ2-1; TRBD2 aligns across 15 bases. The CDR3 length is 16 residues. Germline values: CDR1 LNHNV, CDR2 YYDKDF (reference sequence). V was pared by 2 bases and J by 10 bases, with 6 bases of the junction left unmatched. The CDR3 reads CATSRSGTSGRREQFF. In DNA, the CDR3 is TGTGCCACCAGCAGATCTGGGACTAGCGGGAGGAGGGAGCAGTTCTTC. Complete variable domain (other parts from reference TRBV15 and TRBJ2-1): DAMVIQNPRYQVTQFGKPVTLSCSQTLNHNVMYWYQQKSSQAPKLLFHYYDKDFNNEADTPDNFQSRRPNTSFCFLDIRSPGLGDTAMYLCATSRSGTSGRREQFFGPGTRLTVL.

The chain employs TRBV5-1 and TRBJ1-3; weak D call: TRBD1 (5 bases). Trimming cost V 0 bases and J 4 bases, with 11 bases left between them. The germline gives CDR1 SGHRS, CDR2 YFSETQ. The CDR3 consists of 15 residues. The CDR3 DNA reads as TGCGCCAGCAGCTTGGCCCAGGGCGGAGGAAACACCATATATTTT. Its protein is CASSLAQGGGNTIYF. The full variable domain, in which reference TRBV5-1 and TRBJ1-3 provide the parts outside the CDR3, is KAGVTQTPRYLIKTRGQQVTLSCSPISGHRSVSWYQQTPGQGLQFLFEYFSETQRNKGNFPGRFSGRQFSNSRSEMNVSTLELGDSALYLCASSLAQGGGNTIYFGEGSWLTVV.

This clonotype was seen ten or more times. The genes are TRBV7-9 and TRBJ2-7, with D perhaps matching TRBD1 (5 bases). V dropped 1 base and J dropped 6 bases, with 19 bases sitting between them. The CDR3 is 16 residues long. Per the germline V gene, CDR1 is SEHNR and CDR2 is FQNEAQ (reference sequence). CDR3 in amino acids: CASSLVRAGWASEQYF. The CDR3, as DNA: TGTGCCAGCAGCTTAGTTCGCGCAGGGTGGGCAAGCGAGCAGTACTTC.

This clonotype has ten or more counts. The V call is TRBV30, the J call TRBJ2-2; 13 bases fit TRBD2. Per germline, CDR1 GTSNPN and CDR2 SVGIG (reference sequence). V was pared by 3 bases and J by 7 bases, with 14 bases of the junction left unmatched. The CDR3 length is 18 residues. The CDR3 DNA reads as TGTGCCTGGAGCCGTGGACTAGCGGGAGCCCGCATGAGCGGGGAGCTGTTTTTT. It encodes CAWSRGLAGARMSGELFF.

CDR3: CSVYGTSNTGELFF. CDR3 sequence (DNA): TGCAGTGTCTACGGGACATCGAACACCGGGGAGCTGTTTTTT. The V call is TRBV20-1, the J call TRBJ2-2; the D gene is possibly TRBD1 (6 bases). The V end lost 7 bases, the J end lost 0 bases, and 12 bases lay between the germline ends. The CDR3 has 14 residues. Per germline, CDR1 DFQATT and CDR2 SNEGSKA (reference sequence).

This chain's CDR3 is CASSGTAGGASYNEQFF. CDR3 nucleotide sequence: TGTGCCAGCAGCGGGACGGCGGGAGGGGCGTCCTACAATGAGCAGTTCTTC. V and J are TRBV9 and TRBJ2-1; 9 positions match TRBD2. The CDR3 sequence is 17 residues long. Germline V CDR1 and CDR2: SGDLS, YYNGEE. The J segment lost 1 base and the V segment lost 3 bases, leaving 8 bases of the junction unmatched.

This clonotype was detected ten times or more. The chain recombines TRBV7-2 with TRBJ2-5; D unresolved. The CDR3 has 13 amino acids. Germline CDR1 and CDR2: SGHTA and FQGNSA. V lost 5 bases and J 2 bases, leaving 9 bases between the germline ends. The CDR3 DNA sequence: TGTGCCAGCAGCGGACGGATTCAAGAGACCCAGTACTTC. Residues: CASSGRIQETQYF.

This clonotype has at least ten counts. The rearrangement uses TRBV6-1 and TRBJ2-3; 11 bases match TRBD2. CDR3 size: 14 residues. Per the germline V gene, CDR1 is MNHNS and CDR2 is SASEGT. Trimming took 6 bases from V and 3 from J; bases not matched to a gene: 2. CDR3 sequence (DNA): TGTGCCAGCAGGGGACTAGCGGATACAGATACGCAGTATTTT. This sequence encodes CASRGLADTDTQYF.

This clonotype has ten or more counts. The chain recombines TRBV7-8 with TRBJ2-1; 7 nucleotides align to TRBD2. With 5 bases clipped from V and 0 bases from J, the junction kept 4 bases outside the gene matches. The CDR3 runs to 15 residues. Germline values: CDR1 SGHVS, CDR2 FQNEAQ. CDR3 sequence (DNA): TGTGCCAGCAGCCCCCGCGGGAGCTCCTACAATGAGCAGTTCTTC. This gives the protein CASSPRGSSYNEQFF.

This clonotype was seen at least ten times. The CDR3 sequence is CASSGQGAWGSGELFF. The CDR3 bases are TGTGCCAGCAGCGGACAGGGGGCGTGGGGGTCCGGGGAGCTGTTTTTT. V is TRBV11-2 and J is TRBJ2-2; 11 positions match TRBD1. The CDR3 is 16 residues long. The germline CDR1 and CDR2 sequences are SGHAT and FQNNGV. Trimming at V came to 5 bases and at J to 6 bases, leaving 8 bases not matched to a gene. The whole variable domain, filled in from reference TRBV11-2 and TRBJ2-2, reads EAGVAQSPRYKIIEKRQSVAFWCNPISGHATLYWYQQILGQGPKLLIQFQNNGVVDDSQLPKDRFSAERLKGVDSTLKIQPAKLEDSAVYLCASSGQGAWGSGELFFGEGSRLTVL.

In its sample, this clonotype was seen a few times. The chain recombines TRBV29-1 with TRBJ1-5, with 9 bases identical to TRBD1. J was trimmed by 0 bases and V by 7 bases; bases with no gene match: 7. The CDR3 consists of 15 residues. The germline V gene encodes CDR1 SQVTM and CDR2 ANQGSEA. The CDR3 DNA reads TGCAGCGCCGCGGGGGACAGGGATAGCAATCAGCCCCAGCATTTT. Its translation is CSAAGDRDSNQPQHF.

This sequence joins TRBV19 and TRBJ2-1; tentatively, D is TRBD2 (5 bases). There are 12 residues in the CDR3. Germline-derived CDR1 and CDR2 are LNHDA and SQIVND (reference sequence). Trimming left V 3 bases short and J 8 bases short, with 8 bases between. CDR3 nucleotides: TGTGCCAGTAGTATTCTCGGGGATGAGCAGTTCTTC. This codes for CASSILGDEQFF. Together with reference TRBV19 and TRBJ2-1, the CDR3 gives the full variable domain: DGGITQSPKYLFRKEGQNVTLSCEQNLNHDAMYWYRQDPGQGLRLIYYSQIVNDFQKGDIAEGYSVSREKKESFPLTVTSAQKNPTAFYLCASSILGDEQFFGPGTRLTVL.

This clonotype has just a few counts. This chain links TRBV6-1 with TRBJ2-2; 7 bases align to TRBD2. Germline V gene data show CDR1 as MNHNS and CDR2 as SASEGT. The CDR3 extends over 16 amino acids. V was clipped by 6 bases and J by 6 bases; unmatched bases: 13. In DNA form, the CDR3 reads TGTGCCAGCAGAAACCCCGGGACGGGGGGATCCGGGGAGCTGTTTTTT. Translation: CASRNPGTGGSGELFF.

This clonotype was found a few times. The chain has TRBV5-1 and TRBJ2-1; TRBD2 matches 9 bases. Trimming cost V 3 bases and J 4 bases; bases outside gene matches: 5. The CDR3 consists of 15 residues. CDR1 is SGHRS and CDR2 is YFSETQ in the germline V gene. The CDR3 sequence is CASSSASGVYNEQFF. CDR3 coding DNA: TGCGCCAGCAGCTCCGCTAGCGGGGTGTACAATGAGCAGTTCTTC.

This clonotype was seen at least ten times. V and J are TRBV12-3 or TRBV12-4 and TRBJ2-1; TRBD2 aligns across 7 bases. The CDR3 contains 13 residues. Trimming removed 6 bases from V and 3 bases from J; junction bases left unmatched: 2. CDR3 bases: TGTGCCAGCAGCGGGAGGATCTACAATGAGCAGTTCTTC. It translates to CASSGRIYNEQFF.

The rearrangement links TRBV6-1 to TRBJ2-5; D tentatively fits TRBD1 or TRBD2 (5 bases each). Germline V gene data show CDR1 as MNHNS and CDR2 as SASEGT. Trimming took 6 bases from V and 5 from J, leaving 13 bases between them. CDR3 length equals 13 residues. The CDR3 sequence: CASRPGPPETQYF. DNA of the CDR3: TGTGCCAGCAGGCCGGGACCCCCGGAGACCCAGTACTTC.

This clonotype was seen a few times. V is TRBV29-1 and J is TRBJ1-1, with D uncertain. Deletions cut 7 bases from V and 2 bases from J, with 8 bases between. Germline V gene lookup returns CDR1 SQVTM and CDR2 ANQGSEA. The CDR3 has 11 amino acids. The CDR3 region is CSGKGNTEAFF. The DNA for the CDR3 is TGCAGCGGAAAGGGTAACACTGAAGCTTTCTTT.

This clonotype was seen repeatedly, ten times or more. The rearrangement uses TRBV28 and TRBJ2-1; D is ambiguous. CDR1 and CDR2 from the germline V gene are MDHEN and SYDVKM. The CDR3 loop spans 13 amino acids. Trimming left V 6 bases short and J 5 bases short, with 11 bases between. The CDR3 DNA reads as TGTGCCAGCAGACGCCGGTCGAACAATGAGCAGTTCTTC. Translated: CASRRRSNNEQFF.

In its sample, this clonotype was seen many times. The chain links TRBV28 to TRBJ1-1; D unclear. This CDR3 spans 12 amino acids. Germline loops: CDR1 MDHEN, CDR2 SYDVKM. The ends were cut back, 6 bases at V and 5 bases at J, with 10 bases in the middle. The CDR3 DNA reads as TGTGCCAGCAGGGTAGTTGGGACTGAAGCTTTCTTT. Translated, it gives CASRVVGTEAFF.

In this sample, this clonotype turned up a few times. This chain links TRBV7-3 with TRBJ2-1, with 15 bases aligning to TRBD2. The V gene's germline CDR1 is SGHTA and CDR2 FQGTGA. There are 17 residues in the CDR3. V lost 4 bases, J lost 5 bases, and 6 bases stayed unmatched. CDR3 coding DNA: TGTGCCAGCAGCTCTGGACTAGCGGGAGGGTGGCACAATGAGCAGTTCTTC. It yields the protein CASSSGLAGGWHNEQFF.

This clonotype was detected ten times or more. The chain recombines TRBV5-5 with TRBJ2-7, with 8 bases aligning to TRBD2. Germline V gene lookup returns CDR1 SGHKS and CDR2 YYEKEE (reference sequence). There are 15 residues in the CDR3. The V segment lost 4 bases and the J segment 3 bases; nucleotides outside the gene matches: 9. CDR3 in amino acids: CASSVGLARDYEQYF. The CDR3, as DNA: TGTGCCAGCAGCGTTGGACTAGCCAGAGACTACGAGCAGTACTTC. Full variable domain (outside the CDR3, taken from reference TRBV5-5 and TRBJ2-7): DAGVTQSPTHLIKTRGQQVTLRCSPISGHKSVSWYQQVLGQGPQFIFQYYEKEERGRGNFPDRFSARQFPNYSSELNVNALLLGDSALYLCASSVGLARDYEQYFGPGTRLTVT.

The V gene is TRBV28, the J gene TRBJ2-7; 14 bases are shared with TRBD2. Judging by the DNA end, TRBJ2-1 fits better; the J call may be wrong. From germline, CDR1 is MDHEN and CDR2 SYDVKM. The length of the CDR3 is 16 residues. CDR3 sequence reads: CASSDGTSGSYNEQFF. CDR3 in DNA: TGTGCCAGCAGCGACGGGACTAGCGGGAGCTACAATGAGCAGTTCTTC.

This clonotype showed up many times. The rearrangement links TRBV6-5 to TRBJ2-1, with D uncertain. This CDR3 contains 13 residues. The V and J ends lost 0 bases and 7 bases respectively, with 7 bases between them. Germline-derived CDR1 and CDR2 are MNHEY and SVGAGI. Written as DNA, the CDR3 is TGTGCCAGCAGTTACTCGCGGCAGAATGAGCAGTTCTTC. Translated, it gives CASSYSRQNEQFF.

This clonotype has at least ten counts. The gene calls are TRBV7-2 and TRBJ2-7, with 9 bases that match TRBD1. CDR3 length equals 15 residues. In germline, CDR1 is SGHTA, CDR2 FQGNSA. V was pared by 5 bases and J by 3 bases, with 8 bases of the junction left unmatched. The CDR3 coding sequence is TGTGCCAGCAGCCGACAACGACAGGGGGACTACGAGCAGTACTTC. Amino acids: CASSRQRQGDYEQYF. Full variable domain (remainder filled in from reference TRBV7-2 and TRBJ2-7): GAGVSQSPSNKVTEKGKDVELRCDPISGHTALYWYRQSLGQGLEFLIYFQGNSAPDKSGLPSDRFSAERTGGSVSTLTIQRTQQEDSAVYLCASSRQRQGDYEQYFGPGTRLTVT.

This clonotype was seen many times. The CDR3 nucleotides are TGTGCCAGCAGCGCCCGGACAGGTCTTGCCGCCACAGATACGCAGTATTTT. Encoded protein: CASSARTGLAATDTQYF. This rearrangement joins TRBV9 to TRBJ2-3; 7 nucleotides agree with TRBD1. J was trimmed by 2 bases and V by 3 bases; bases with no gene match: 12. This CDR3 spans 17 amino acids. Germline loops: CDR1 SGDLS, CDR2 YYNGEE.